This TCR beta chain is drawn from a study of blood T cell repertoires in COVID-19. Background on the study: PBMCs, B-cell-depleted T cells, or T cells were the source of the cDNA or gDNA that made up the material.

Some clones are missing from TCRdb's copy, which holds only in-frame ones; the method was immunoSEQ multiplex PCR. This sample has 350,000 to 550,000 clones, with over 75% found just once. This CDR3 region has 12 residues. CDR1 LNHNV and CDR2 YYDKDF come from the germline V gene (reference sequence). Between the trimmed V and J ends, which lost 3 bases and 9 bases, there was a span of 12 bases. This TCR derives from a man under 40 who had recovered from COVID-19. Sequenced: PBMCs or T cells enriched from blood (not recorded which). The chain has TRBV15 and TRBJ2-7; D is undetermined. DNA for the CDR3: TGTGCCACCAGCAGGGCTGCCTCTGTGCAGTACTTC. Protein: CATSRAASVQYF.